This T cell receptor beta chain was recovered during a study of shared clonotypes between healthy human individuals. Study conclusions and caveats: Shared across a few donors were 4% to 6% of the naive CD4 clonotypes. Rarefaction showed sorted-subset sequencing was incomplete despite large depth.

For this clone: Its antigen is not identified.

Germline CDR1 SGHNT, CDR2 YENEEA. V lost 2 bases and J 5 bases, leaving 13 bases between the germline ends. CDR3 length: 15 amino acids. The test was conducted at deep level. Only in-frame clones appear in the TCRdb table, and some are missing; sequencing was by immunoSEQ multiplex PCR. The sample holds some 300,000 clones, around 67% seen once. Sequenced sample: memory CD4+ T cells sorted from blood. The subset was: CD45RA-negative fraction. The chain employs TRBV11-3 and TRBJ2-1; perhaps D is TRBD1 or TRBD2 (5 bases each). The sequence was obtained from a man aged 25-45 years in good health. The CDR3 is CASSLLGPSNNEQFF. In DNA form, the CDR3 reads TGTGCCAGCAGCTTACTGGGACCTTCAAACAATGAGCAGTTCTTC.